This T cell receptor (beta chain) derives from a study of blood T cell repertoires in COVID-19 (dated by TCRdb to 2018 to 2020). Looking at the study overall: The collaborator samples originated in the United States, Italy and Spain and spanned the acute and convalescent phases of COVID-19. The material from the prospective study consisted of cDNA or gDNA derived from T cells, B-cell-depleted T cells, or PBMCs. The repertoires were made available in a free public database intended to serve as a resource for research on the immune response to SARS-CoV-2. Subjects who had been exposed to COVID-19, were actively infected with it, or had recovered from it provided the deeply sampled blood TCRbeta repertoires that made up the dataset. Samples were obtained from the ongoing ImmuneRACE study (first 160 participants) and from over 1,000 subjects provided by 6 global collaborators. Where HLA class I and class II types were available, the types were taken from metadata supplied by the sample provider, not from assay-based typing. The sample metadata nearly always contained a de-identified subject ID, COVID-19 status, age in years and sex. Paper-wide results and their limitations: How much clinical and demographic metadata was included differed by source and by participant, and the metadata was provided uncurated.

TCRbeta CDR3 regions were amplified from genomic DNA using the immunoSEQ Assay, a bias-controlled multiplex PCR. For the original study's pipeline: Within the assay, amplification of reference gene primers was used to estimate how many nucleated cells each sample contained. To quantify the absolute abundance of each unique TCRbeta CDR3 rearrangement, sequence reads were collapsed and filtered. For each sample, productive Simpson clonality was calculated by taking the square root of Simpson's diversity index across productive rearrangements. TCRdb took over this immuneACCESS table, retaining in-frame rearrangements with V and J assigned. Such tables are incomplete; in checked studies, under half of the missing clones stem from an unresolved V gene, and the remainder is unexplained. V, J and clone size derive from that table, while D and trimming were established from the DNA sequence. Across this sample there are 200,000 to 250,000 clones, with under 85% seen only once. The ten largest make up approximately 1.8% of the sample.

The germline V gene encodes CDR1 SGDLS and CDR2 YYNGEE. The CDR3 starts with the cysteine, ends with the phenylalanine, and has 15 residues. The kept DNA is CDR3 alone, 45 bases in frame from the first base. Here V drops 0 bases and J drops 7 bases, and the junction holds 2 bases not matched to any gene. Participants in the prospective study were enrolled through a virtual design, were aged 18 to 89 years, and lived in 24 United States geographic areas. In the prospective study, cohorts were assigned on the basis of participant-reported clinical history obtained from a screening survey and a study questionnaire. Recovered participants in ImmuneRACE Cohort 3 were defined as having two consecutive negative NP/OP PCR tests, clearance from a healthcare professional, or resolution of symptoms. Each participant in the prospective study had whole blood, serum and a nasopharyngeal or oropharyngeal swab collected by mobile phlebotomists. Prospective study participants could optionally give additional blood draws and questionnaires over an approximately 2-month period. Prospective study blood samples were shipped either frozen or at room temperature before DNA extraction.

A remark on this clone: The antigen it recognizes is unknown. Qualities for individual bases were not recorded, and no much larger clone is one base off.

This sequence originates from a man between 60 and 70 years old who had recovered from COVID-19. The rearranged chain carries TRBV9 and TRBJ1-6, with TRBD1 matching 9 junction bases. Material for sequencing was PBMCs or T cells enriched from blood (not recorded which). CDR3 protein: CASSVVDRGNSPLHF. The DNA is TGTGCCAGCAGCGTAGTGGACAGGGGAAATTCACCCCTCCACTTT.